This record covers a single T cell receptor (beta chain). This clonotype has ten or more counts. Its target antigen remains unknown. No qualities accompany the bases; no much larger clone lies one base away. This record comes from a study of regulatory T cells in long-lasting Graves disease (dated by TCRdb to about 2021). With respect to the entire study: Patients with newly diagnosed Graves' disease had been on antithyroid drugs for under 3 months. This study used TCR sequencing and RNA sequencing of peripheral blood to compare persistent Graves' disease patients against newly diagnosed Graves' disease patients. The study was registered as a clinical trial and conducted in China. TCR sequencing covered some 13 persistent and approximately 20 newly diagnosed Graves' disease patients, around 33 samples in total. Results and caveats for the whole study, not just this receptor: A larger number of public clonotypes was shared among persistent patients (fewer than 3,000) than among newly diagnosed patients (approximately 930). The study examined only peripheral blood because the primary lesion, thyroid tissue, could not be accessed. Lower TCR Shannon entropy and fewer highly expanded clones were observed in persistent Graves' disease patients than in newly diagnosed patients, which suggested clonal expansion. The small sample size was acknowledged by the authors as a limitation that may reduce accuracy. Preferential use of TRBV28, TRBJ1-2 and TRBJ2-5 was observed in persistent disease, whereas TRBV20-1 and TRBJ2-1 were favored in newly diagnosed disease. Only the TCR beta chain was sequenced and analyzed.

Library creation used multiplex PCR. The listed sequencing device is Illumina HiSeq 4000. TCR beta libraries were built with iRepertoire HTBI primers and Arm-PCR amplification of CDR3 regions. PCR products were gel purified before sequencing. The source study handled its data this way. Gene usage analysis of CDR3 amino acid clonotypes relied on the approximately 68 TRBV and 12 to 15 TRBJ segments identified across samples. Filtered high-quality paired reads were merged into contigs using COPE and FqMerger. Contigs were aligned with BLAST to IMGT TRBV, TRBD and TRBJ reference genes, and CDR3 was defined per IMGT. Any clonotype with a frequency above 0.1% was counted as a highly expanded clone. Repertoire diversity was measured by Shannon entropy, and V-J evenness by the Gini coefficient. A clonotype was considered public if more than one individual shared it. TCRdb took the public reads, trimmed them with fastp at Q25, ran MiXCR for clone calling and kept in-frame beta chains. A single entry per CDR3 protein holds the most common genes and DNA from its merged rows. These V and J calls derive from TCRdb rather than the authors' analysis. The sample table contains 300,000 to 450,000 distinct CDR3 sequences; only one count was recorded for roughly a sixth of them. Jointly, the top ten make up over 20% of the sample.

Interpreted using the paper, the time point label stands for: newly diagnosed GD, antithyroid drugs for less than 3 months. For both TCR sequencing and RNA sequencing, RNA was extracted from PBMCs using TRIzol. The diagnosis of Graves' disease followed American Thyroid Association guidelines. The patients came from an endocrinology department in Xi'an, China. Each patient gave about 8.1 milliliters of peripheral blood, collected in an EDTA anticoagulant tube. Ficoll Paque Plus density gradient separation was used to isolate PBMCs, and no further T cell sorting was performed. An Agilent 2100 Bioanalyzer and agarose gel were used to assess RNA quality, and a NanoDrop 2000 was used to measure RNA concentration. The CDR3 runs 15 amino acids, cysteine and phenylalanine included. This entry keeps only the CDR3 DNA: 45 bases, framed from base 1. V and J lose 3 bases and 10 bases, and a span of 16 bases separates them.

The chain links TRBV12-3 or TRBV12-4 with TRBJ1-6; a tentative D call is TRBD1 (5 bases match). This receptor was taken from a female donor with Graves disease. The specimen comprised peripheral blood mononuclear cells (PBMCs), sampled at new diagnosis, from a patient treated with antithyroid drugs. Here is the DNA: TGTGCCAGCAGTTTCGCCCGGGGGGACCAATCACCCCTCCACTTT. It translates as CASSFARGDQSPLHF.